This T cell receptor (beta chain) was sequenced for a study of neurological immune-mediated disorders. Study summary: Relapsing-remitting patients made up most of the 34 multiple sclerosis patients, and secondary progressive patients made up 3.

V lost 2 bases to trimming and J lost 5 bases, with 6 bases between them. The CDR3 sequence is 12 residues long. Per the germline V gene, CDR1 is SEHNR and CDR2 is FQNEAQ (reference sequence). cDNA was made by 5'RACE with 10-nucleotide random UMIs. TCRdb re-called the 5' RACE reads with MiXCR, one entry per CDR3 protein. Of about 21,000 distinct CDR3 sequences detected, roughly a sixth appear once; the ten largest clones hold less than 8.5%. Overall study results and limits: Subjects shared no identical expanded-clone CDR3 amino acid sequences, suggesting private TCR-beta repertoires in all groups.

The table lists this clonotype with many counts. Its antigen remains unknown. The sample taken for sequencing was CD8+ T cells from blood. The receptor's source is a woman aged 18-29 years with multiple sclerosis. This rearrangement joins TRBV7-9 to TRBJ1-1, with unresolved D. This chain's CDR3 is CASSLIGTEAFF. The CDR3 nucleotides read TGTGCCAGCAGCTTAATCGGGACTGAAGCTTTCTTT. The variable domain in full, completed from reference TRBV7-9 and TRBJ1-1, reads DTGVSQNPRHKITKRGQNVTFRCDPISEHNRLYWYRQTLGQGPEFLTYFQNEAQLEKSRLLSDRFSAERPKGSFSTLEIQRTEQGDSAMYLCASSLIGTEAFFGQGTRLTVV.